These 20 T cell receptor beta chains came from one sample sequenced in a study of blood T cells in healthy people across ages. Primers used in a second PCR of about 6 to 11 cycles were a sample-barcoded 5' primer and a J-beta primer mix. TCRdb reanalysed the 5' RACE reads using MiXCR and keeps one entry per CDR3 protein. The sample lists around 710,000 distinct CDR3 sequences, roughly 41% occurring once. The material sequenced was blood. The receptors here all came from a woman aged 55-70 years in good health.

The chain uses TRBV6-6 and TRBJ1-2; the D gene is possibly TRBD1 (5 bases). V lost 4 bases to trimming and J lost 7 bases, with 19 bases between them. The CDR3 totals 15 residues. The germline V gene encodes CDR1 MNHNY and CDR2 SVGAGI (reference sequence). The CDR3 DNA is TGTGCCAGCAGTTCGACCCCCGGGGGGAACCCTGGCTACACCTTC. It translates to CASSSTPGGNPGYTF.

A note on this clonotype: Possible read error: a much larger clone is one base away. The gene calls are TRBV29-1 and TRBJ2-1, with D perhaps matching TRBD2 (5 bases). The ends were cut back, 6 bases at V and 6 bases at J, with 24 bases in the middle. The V gene's germline CDR1 is SQVTM and CDR2 ANQGSEA. This CDR3 comprises 16 residues. The CDR3 sequence: CSVDRTAEFRGNEQFF. DNA for the CDR3: TGCAGCGTCGACCGCACTGCGGAGTTTCGGGGCAATGAGCAGTTCTTC.

For this clonotype: A read error may produce the germline difference seen at one junction end. This chain connects TRBV27 to TRBJ2-3, with D perhaps TRBD1 (6 bases). Germline assignment: CDR1 MNHEY and CDR2 SMNVEV (reference sequence). The CDR3 has 15 residues. CDR3 sequence reads: CASSPRGSSTVTQYF. CDR3 DNA: TGTGCCAGCAGCCCTAGGGGGAGCAGCACAGTTACGCAGTATTTT.

This clonotype turned up a few times. The gene calls are TRBV6-5 and TRBJ2-3, with 9 bases that match TRBD1. Looked up from germline, CDR1 is MNHEY and CDR2 is SVGAGI. This CDR3 spans 15 amino acids. V lost 3 bases, J lost 3 bases, and 4 bases stayed unmatched. Written as DNA, the CDR3 is TGTGCCAGCAGTTATATGGGACAGGGAACAGATACGCAGTATTTT. It translates to CASSYMGQGTDTQYF.

This clonotype was observed a few times. The gene calls are TRBV28 and TRBJ1-5, with no clear D. The V and J ends lost 7 bases and 5 bases respectively, with 15 bases between them. CDR1 MDHEN and CDR2 SYDVKM come from the germline V gene. The CDR3 covers 14 residues. The CDR3 sequence: CASTRPDIDQPQHF. The CDR3 DNA is TGTGCCAGCACTAGGCCAGATATTGATCAGCCCCAGCATTTT.

This clonotype was seen a few times. V is TRBV20-1 and J is TRBJ2-7; no definite D call. Trimming cost V 1 base and J 6 bases, with 16 bases left between them. Germline V lookup: CDR1 DFQATT, CDR2 SNEGSKA (reference sequence). This CDR3 is 14 amino acids long. CDR3 DNA: TGCAGTGCTAGAGCGGAGTCTGGCCGGGCCGAGCAGTACTTC. Protein: CSARAESGRAEQYF.

This rearrangement joins TRBV15 to TRBJ2-7, with 9 positions matching TRBD1. The germline gives CDR1 LNHNV, CDR2 YYDKDF (reference sequence). With V trimmed by 8 bases and J by 4 bases, 0 bases remained unmatched. The CDR3 has 11 amino acids. The CDR3 protein is CATGTGYEQYF. CDR3 in DNA: TGTGCCACCGGGACAGGGTACGAGCAGTACTTC.

Regarding this clonotype: One base away lies a much larger clone, so this may be a sequencing read error. The chain recombines TRBV7-2 with TRBJ2-4; the D is unclear. TRBJ2-5 matches the DNA end more closely, so the J call is doubtful. From germline, CDR1 is SGHTA and CDR2 FQGNSA. The CDR3 consists of 14 residues. CDR3 amino acids: CASSVGPDSGTQYF. The CDR3 bases are TGTGCCAGCAGCGTAGGTCCTGACTCAGGGACCCAGTACTTC.

This clonotype was observed a handful of times. This sequence joins TRBV3-1 and TRBJ1-5; D remains ambiguous. The CDR3 length is 14 residues. V lost 1 base and J lost 6, with 10 bases in between. The germline gives CDR1 LGHDT, CDR2 YNNKEL (reference sequence). CDR3: CASSQVRGIQPQHF. CDR3 nucleotides: TGTGCCAGCAGCCAAGTCCGAGGCATTCAGCCCCAGCATTTT. Supplemented by reference TRBV3-1 and TRBJ1-5, the full variable domain reads DTAVSQTPKYLVTQMGNDKSIKCEQNLGHDTMYWYKQDSKKFLKIMFSYNNKELIINETVPNRFSPKSPDKAHLNLHINSLELGDSAVYFCASSQVRGIQPQHFGDGTRLSIL.

This clonotype was found many times. The CDR3 protein is CASSTGGFGANVLTF. CDR3 coding DNA: TGTGCCAGCAGTACAGGGGGCTTTGGGGCCAACGTCCTGACTTTC. The J gene is TRBJ2-6, the V gene TRBV27, with 9 bases identical to TRBD1. V was pared by 5 bases and J by 3 bases, with 2 bases of the junction left unmatched. This CDR3 spans 15 amino acids. Germline-derived CDR1 and CDR2 are MNHEY and SMNVEV (reference sequence).

The chain employs TRBV20-1 and TRBJ2-5, with 8 bases lining up with TRBD1. The closer fit of TRBJ2-7 to the DNA end suggests the J call may be wrong. CDR1 and CDR2 from the germline V gene are DFQATT and SNEGSKA (reference sequence). The CDR3 totals 14 residues. CDR3 nucleotide sequence: TGCAGTGCTAGAGATCCGGACAGGGCCAACGAGCAGTACTTC. Translation: CSARDPDRANEQYF.

The chain couples TRBV5-1 to TRBJ1-2; 8 bases fit TRBD1. Per germline, CDR1 SGHRS and CDR2 YFSETQ. The CDR3 sequence is 17 residues long. The CDR3 here is CISSTYAGGLANYGYTF. In DNA, the CDR3 is TGCATCAGCAGCACATACGCAGGGGGCTTAGCTAACTATGGCTACACCTTC.

This chain joins TRBV12-3 or TRBV12-4 and TRBJ1-6; 10 bases match TRBD1. There are 14 residues in the CDR3. Germline trimming cut 5 bases from V and 9 bases from J; bases unmatched to any gene: 4. CDR3 sequence reads: CASSPTGGLSPLHF. For the CDR3, the DNA is TGTGCCAGCAGTCCGACAGGGGGCCTTTCACCCCTCCACTTT.

Turning to this clonotype: With a much larger clone just one base away, this may be a read error. This chain's CDR3 is CASSLEAEHPETQYF. The CDR3 region has the DNA TGCGCCAGCAGCTTGGAGGCTGAGCACCCAGAGACCCAGTACTTC. The rearrangement joins TRBV5-1 to TRBJ2-7; D is unclear. Gene TRBJ2-5 matches the end of the DNA better, so the J call may be wrong. Germline lookup yields CDR1 SGHRS and CDR2 YFSETQ. The length of the CDR3 is 15 residues.

The V call is TRBV20-1, the J call TRBJ2-1, with 10 bases identical to TRBD2. V was pared by 6 bases and J by 4 bases, with 6 bases of the junction left unmatched. The CDR3 contains 14 residues. Germline loops: CDR1 DFQATT, CDR2 SNEGSKA (reference sequence). CDR3 coding DNA: TGCAGTGCAGCAACTAGCGGGGATTACAATGAGCAGTTCTTC. Translated: CSAATSGDYNEQFF.

The table lists this clonotype with a few counts. V gene TRBV20-1 combines with J gene TRBJ1-5; a weak D match, TRBD1 (6 bases). V was shortened by 3 bases and J by 7 bases, with 22 bases between the two germline ends. CDR1 and CDR2 from the germline V gene are DFQATT and SNEGSKA (reference sequence). The CDR3 is 16 amino acids. For the CDR3, the DNA is TGCAGTGCTAGGCCCAATACAGGGTTTGGAAGCCAGCCCCAGCATTTT. It yields the protein CSARPNTGFGSQPQHF.

This clonotype was picked up a small number of times. The chain links TRBV20-1 to TRBJ2-5; 10 positions agree with TRBD2. This CDR3 is 15 amino acids long. Germline V CDR1 and CDR2: DFQATT, SNEGSKA (reference sequence). Losses at the gene ends were 3 bases for V and 4 bases for J; bases not matched to a gene: 8. As DNA, the CDR3 is TGCAGTGCTAGCTCCCAGCGGGAGGGCCGAGAGACCCAGTACTTC. It codes for CSASSQREGRETQYF.

The V gene is TRBV7-9, the J gene TRBJ2-6; TRBD1 matches at 8 bases. V gave up 5 bases and J gave up 0 bases; unmatched junction bases: 6. The CDR3 is made up of 17 amino acids. From germline, CDR1 is SEHNR and CDR2 FQNEAQ (reference sequence). For the CDR3, the DNA is TGTGCCAGCAGCGTGGGACAGGCGAACTCTGGGGCCAACGTCCTGACTTTC. Protein: CASSVGQANSGANVLTF.

The chain joins TRBV4-1 to TRBJ2-5; 8 nucleotides align to TRBD1. The tail of the sequence fits TRBJ2-7 better, so the J call may be wrong. Germline CDR1 reads MGHRA; CDR2 reads YSYEKL. CDR3 length: 15 residues. CDR3 DNA: TGCGCCAGCAGCCAAGCAGGACAGGGATCGGTCGAGCAGTACTTC. Protein product: CASSQAGQGSVEQYF.

The V gene is TRBV27, the J gene TRBJ1-2, with 7 bases matching TRBD1. This CDR3 contains 15 residues. Germline V lookup: CDR1 MNHEY, CDR2 SMNVEV (reference sequence). Losses at the gene ends were 6 bases for V and 4 bases for J; bases not matched to a gene: 11. Written as DNA, the CDR3 is TGTGCCAGCAGCTCCCACCGGGACAGCTTCTATGGCTACACCTTC. This encodes CASSSHRDSFYGYTF.